These 20 T cell receptor beta chains came from one sample sequenced in a study of cytomegalovirus exposure and HLA in healthy donors. The PCR made use of 60 Vbeta and 13 Jbeta primers. Repertoires were generated with immunoSEQ multiplex PCR, while TCRdb's copy carries only in-frame clones and drops some. The table lists 150,000 to 200,000 clones, 80% of them singletons. Sequencing input: PBMCs. These TCRs come from a boy between 10 and 17 years old in good health and CMV-seronegative.

The chain has TRBV2 and TRBJ1-6, with 7 nucleotides matching TRBD1. CDR1 and CDR2 (germline): SNHLY, FYNNEI. The CDR3 is 14 residues long. V lost 6 bases and J lost 9; bases outside the gene matches: 8. The CDR3 region is CASRTGSALSPLHF. In DNA form, the CDR3 reads TGTGCCAGCAGGACAGGGTCCGCCCTTTCACCCCTCCACTTT.

J is TRBJ1-1 and V is TRBV6-5; 8 nucleotides align to TRBD1. Germline CDR1 MNHEY, CDR2 SVGAGI. With V trimmed by 4 bases and J by 1 base, 2 bases remained unmatched. The CDR3 totals 14 residues. In nucleotides, the CDR3 is TGTGCCAGCAGTTGGGACAGGTCGAACACTGAAGCTTTCTTT. It translates to CASSWDRSNTEAFF.

The chain uses TRBV6-1 and TRBJ2-5; D might be TRBD2 (6 bases). Per germline, CDR1 MNHNS and CDR2 SASEGT. The CDR3 contains 14 residues. V was trimmed by 8 bases and J by 4 bases, leaving 17 bases between them. The CDR3 DNA is TGTGCCAGCGGGGGGACCAGAGAGAGAGAGACCCAGTACTTC. The encoded protein is CASGGTRERETQYF.

This clone was observed a handful of times. This sequence joins TRBV7-3 and TRBJ2-1; D might be TRBD1 (6 bases). CDR1 and CDR2 from the germline V gene are SGHTA and FQGTGA. The V end lost 2 bases, the J end lost 8 bases, and 13 bases lay between the germline ends. The length of the CDR3 is 14 residues. This CDR3 reads CASSLVGDNDEQFF. The CDR3 bases are TGTGCCAGCAGCTTAGTTGGGGACAACGATGAGCAGTTCTTC.

J is TRBJ2-3 and V is TRBV5-6, with D possibly being TRBD1 (6 bases). The V and J ends lost 4 bases and 0 bases respectively, with 15 bases between them. The CDR3 sequence is 16 residues long. CDR1 is SGHDT and CDR2 is YYEEEE in the germline V gene. CDR3 region: CASSGKRQVSTDTQYF. For the CDR3, the DNA is TGTGCCAGCAGCGGGAAAAGACAGGTTAGCACAGATACGCAGTATTTT.

The V gene is TRBV6-5, the J gene TRBJ2-1, with D possibly TRBD2 on 7 matching bases. Deletions cut 6 bases from V and 8 bases from J, with 14 bases between. The CDR3 has 13 residues. The germline V gene encodes CDR1 MNHEY and CDR2 SVGAGI. The CDR3 here is CASRGGGTDEQFF. In DNA form, the CDR3 reads TGTGCCAGCAGAGGGGGGGGGACGGATGAGCAGTTCTTC.

V gene TRBV2 combines with J gene TRBJ2-5; 10 nucleotides align to TRBD2. The ends lost 5 bases at V and 3 bases at J; junction bases unmatched: 3. Germline lookup yields CDR1 SNHLY and CDR2 FYNNEI. The CDR3 consists of 14 residues. CDR3 bases: TGTGCCAGCAGTCGTCTAGCGGGGGAAGAGACCCAGTACTTC. Protein product: CASSRLAGEETQYF.

V and J are TRBV21-1 and TRBJ2-2; TRBD2 is the table's D call and was not checked against the DNA. TRBV21-1 is listed as a pseudogene. The CDR3 contains 15 residues. CDR3 sequence: CASRRNGRYTGELFF. The CDR3 region has the DNA TGTGCCAGCAGGCGGAACGGGAGATACACCGGGGAGCTGTTTTTT.

The chain is built from TRBV5-4 and TRBJ2-6; 7 bases are a match to TRBD1. The germline CDR1 and CDR2 sequences are SGHNT and YYREEE (reference sequence). The V segment lost 5 bases and the J segment 4 bases; nucleotides outside the gene matches: 6. This CDR3 comprises 15 residues. The CDR3 loop is CASRQRGLGANVLTF. CDR3 coding DNA: TGTGCCAGCAGGCAAAGGGGGCTAGGGGCCAACGTCCTGACTTTC.

This clone has only one observation. The genes are TRBV7-3 and TRBJ2-5; possibly TRBD1 for D (6 bases). The J call may not be correct, given that the DNA end is closer to TRBJ2-7. The CDR3 covers 15 residues. Germline CDR1 is SGHTA and CDR2 is FQGTGA. CDR3 nucleotide sequence: TGTGCCAGCAGCTCTTCCGGTCGGACAGTTTACGAGCAGTACTTC. Translated: CASSSSGRTVYEQYF.

The rearrangement links TRBV11-3 to TRBJ1-1; 10 bases align to TRBD1. Germline loops: CDR1 SGHNT, CDR2 YENEEA. This CDR3 region has 15 residues. V was pared by 5 bases and J by 1 base, with 4 bases of the junction left unmatched. CDR3 sequence (DNA): TGTGCCAGCAGCAGGGGACAGGGGTCGAACACTGAAGCTTTCTTT. It encodes CASSRGQGSNTEAFF.

This chain connects TRBV6-5 to TRBJ1-4; 7 nucleotides line up with TRBD1. CDR3 size: 14 residues. J was trimmed by 2 bases and V by 4 bases; bases with no gene match: 1. The germline gives CDR1 MNHEY, CDR2 SVGAGI. CDR3 sequence (DNA): TGTGCCAGCAGTTGGGACAGCACTAATGAAAAACTGTTTTTT. This gives the protein CASSWDSTNEKLFF.

The chain couples TRBV5-5 to TRBJ1-1, with D maybe TRBD1 (5 bases). The ends were cut back, 4 bases at V and 1 base at J, with 11 bases in the middle. The CDR3 consists of 14 residues. CDR1 SGHKS and CDR2 YYEKEE come from the germline V gene (reference sequence). In DNA form, the CDR3 reads TGTGCCAGCAGCCGGGGACTGACGAACACTGAAGCTTTCTTT. Translated: CASSRGLTNTEAFF.

CDR3 DNA sequence: TGTGCCAGCAGTTTTAACAGGTACGAGCAGTACTTC. This translates into CASSFNRYEQYF. V is TRBV5-6 and J is TRBJ2-7; the D gene is possibly TRBD1 (5 bases). Germline V lookup: CDR1 SGHDT, CDR2 YYEEEE. The CDR3 covers 12 residues. Trimming removed 5 bases at V and 4 bases at J, with 10 bases between.

This clone was found a few times. The chain links TRBV5-5 to TRBJ1-5; weak D call: TRBD1 (5 bases). V lost 4 bases and J 0 bases, leaving 11 bases between the germline ends. There are 15 residues in the CDR3. CDR1 SGHKS and CDR2 YYEKEE come from the germline V gene (reference sequence). The CDR3 loop reads CASSQDRYSNQPQHF. In DNA form, the CDR3 reads TGTGCCAGCAGCCAAGACAGATATAGCAATCAGCCCCAGCATTTT. Complete variable domain (other parts from reference TRBV5-5 and TRBJ1-5): DAGVTQSPTHLIKTRGQQVTLRCSPISGHKSVSWYQQVLGQGPQFIFQYYEKEERGRGNFPDRFSARQFPNYSSELNVNALLLGDSALYLCASSQDRYSNQPQHFGDGTRLSIL.

This chain links TRBV5-4 with TRBJ1-2; TRBD1 agrees at 8 bases. The CDR3 totals 15 residues. From germline, CDR1 is SGHNT and CDR2 YYREEE (reference sequence). J was trimmed by 12 bases and V by 7 bases; bases with no gene match: 20. The CDR3 spells CASDSIKTGVEGHTF. The CDR3, as DNA: TGTGCCAGCGACTCAATCAAGACAGGGGTTGAGGGCCACACCTTC.

This clone appeared once. V gene TRBV7-2 combines with J gene TRBJ2-5; 12 positions agree with TRBD2. Germline CDR1 SGHTA, CDR2 FQGNSA. V was pared by 5 bases and J by 5 bases, with 6 bases of the junction left unmatched. The CDR3 contains 15 residues. CDR3 DNA: TGTGCCAGCAGCCCCGGACTAGCGGGGAGCGAGACCCAGTACTTC. It is translated as CASSPGLAGSETQYF.

This chain connects TRBV29-1 to TRBJ2-2; D is ambiguous. Per germline, CDR1 SQVTM and CDR2 ANQGSEA. CDR3 length: 14 residues. V lost 2 bases and J lost 4, with 11 bases in between. CDR3 DNA: TGCAGCGTTGAATCCCCGCAGGTCACCGGGGAGCTGTTTTTT. It codes for CSVESPQVTGELFF.

The rearrangement links TRBV5-1 to TRBJ2-3; 9 bases fit TRBD1. CDR3 length: 16 residues. Germline CDR1 and CDR2: SGHRS and YFSETQ. V lost 0 bases to trimming and J lost 3 bases; unmatched junction nucleotides: 5. CDR3 nucleotides: TGCGCCAGCAGCTTGGCCAGGACAGGGGTGACAGATACGCAGTATTTT. Amino acids: CASSLARTGVTDTQYF. Drawing the rest from reference TRBV5-1 and TRBJ2-3, the complete variable domain is KAGVTQTPRYLIKTRGQQVTLSCSPISGHRSVSWYQQTPGQGLQFLFEYFSETQRNKGNFPGRFSGRQFSNSRSEMNVSTLELGDSALYLCASSLARTGVTDTQYFGPGTRLTVL.

This sequence joins TRBV12-5 and TRBJ1-4; 7 bases are shared with TRBD1. After removal of 2 bases from V and 8 bases from J, the junction contained 5 bases not matched to a gene. CDR3 length equals 14 residues. The V gene's germline CDR1 is LGHNT and CDR2 FRNRAP. CDR3 sequence: CASGLYRGGEKLFF. For the CDR3, the DNA is TGTGCTAGTGGTTTGTACAGGGGCGGGGAAAAACTGTTTTTT.